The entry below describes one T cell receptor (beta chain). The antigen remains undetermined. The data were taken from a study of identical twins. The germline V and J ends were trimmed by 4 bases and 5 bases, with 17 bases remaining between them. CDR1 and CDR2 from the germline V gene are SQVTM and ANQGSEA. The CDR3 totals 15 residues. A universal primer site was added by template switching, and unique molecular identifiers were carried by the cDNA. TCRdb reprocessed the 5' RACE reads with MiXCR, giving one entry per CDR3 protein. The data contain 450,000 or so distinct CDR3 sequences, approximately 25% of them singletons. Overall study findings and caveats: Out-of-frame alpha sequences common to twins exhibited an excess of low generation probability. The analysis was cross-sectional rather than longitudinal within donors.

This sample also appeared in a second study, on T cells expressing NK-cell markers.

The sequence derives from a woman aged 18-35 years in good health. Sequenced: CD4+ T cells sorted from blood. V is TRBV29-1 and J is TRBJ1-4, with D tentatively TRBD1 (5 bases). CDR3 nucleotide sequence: TGCAGCGTTGTAATCTCCGGGGGTAGGAATGAAAAACTGTTTTTT. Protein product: CSVVISGGRNEKLFF.